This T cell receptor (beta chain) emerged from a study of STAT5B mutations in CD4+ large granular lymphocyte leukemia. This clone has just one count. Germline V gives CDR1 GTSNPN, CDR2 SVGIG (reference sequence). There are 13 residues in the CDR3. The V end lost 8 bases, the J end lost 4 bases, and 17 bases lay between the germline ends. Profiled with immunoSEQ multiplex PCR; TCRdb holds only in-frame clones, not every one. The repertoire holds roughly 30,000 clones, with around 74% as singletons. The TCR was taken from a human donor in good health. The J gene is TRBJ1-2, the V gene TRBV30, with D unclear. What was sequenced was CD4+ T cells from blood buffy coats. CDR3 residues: CAQAPEASYGYTF. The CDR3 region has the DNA TGTGCCCAAGCACCTGAAGCGAGCTATGGCTACACCTTC.